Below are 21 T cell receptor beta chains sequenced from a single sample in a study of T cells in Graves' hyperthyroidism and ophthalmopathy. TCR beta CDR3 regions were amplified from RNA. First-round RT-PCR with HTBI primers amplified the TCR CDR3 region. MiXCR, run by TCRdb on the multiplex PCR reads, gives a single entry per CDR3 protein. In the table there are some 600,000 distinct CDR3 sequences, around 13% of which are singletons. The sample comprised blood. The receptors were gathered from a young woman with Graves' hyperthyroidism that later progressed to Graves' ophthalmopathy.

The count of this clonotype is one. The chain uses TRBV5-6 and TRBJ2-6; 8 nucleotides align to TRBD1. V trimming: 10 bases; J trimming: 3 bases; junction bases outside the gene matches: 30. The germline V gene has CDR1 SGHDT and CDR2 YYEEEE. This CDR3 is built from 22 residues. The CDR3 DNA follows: TGTGCCGAGCGGGTGTACCAGCAGCTAGAGGGGCCAGGGGGCATTGGGGCCAACGTCCTGACTTTC. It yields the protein CAERVYQQLEGPGGIGANVLTF.

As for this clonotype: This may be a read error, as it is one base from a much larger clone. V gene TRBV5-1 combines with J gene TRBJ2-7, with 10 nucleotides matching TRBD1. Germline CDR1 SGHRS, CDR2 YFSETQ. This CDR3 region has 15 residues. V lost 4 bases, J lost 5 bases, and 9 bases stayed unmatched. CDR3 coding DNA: TGCGCCAGCAGCGGATCCGGGACAGGGGTTGACGAGCAGTACTTC. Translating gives CASSGSGTGVDEQYF.

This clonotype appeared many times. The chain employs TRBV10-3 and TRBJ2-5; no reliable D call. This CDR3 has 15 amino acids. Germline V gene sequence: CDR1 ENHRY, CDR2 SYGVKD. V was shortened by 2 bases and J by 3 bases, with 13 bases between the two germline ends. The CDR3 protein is CAISERIGGEETQYF. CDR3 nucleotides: TGTGCCATCAGTGAGAGGATAGGTGGGGAAGAGACCCAGTACTTC.

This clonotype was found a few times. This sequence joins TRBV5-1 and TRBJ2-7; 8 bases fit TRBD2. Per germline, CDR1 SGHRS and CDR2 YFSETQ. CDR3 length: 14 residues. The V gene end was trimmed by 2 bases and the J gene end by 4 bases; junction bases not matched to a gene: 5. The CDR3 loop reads CASSFIGLAYEQYF. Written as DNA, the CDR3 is TGCGCCAGCAGCTTTATCGGACTAGCTTACGAGCAGTACTTC.

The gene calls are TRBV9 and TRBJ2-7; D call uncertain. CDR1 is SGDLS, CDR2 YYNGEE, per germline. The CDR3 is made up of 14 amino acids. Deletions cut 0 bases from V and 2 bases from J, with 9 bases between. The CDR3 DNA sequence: TGTGCCAGCAGCGTAGGTGGAGCGACCTACGAGCAGTACTTC. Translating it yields CASSVGGATYEQYF. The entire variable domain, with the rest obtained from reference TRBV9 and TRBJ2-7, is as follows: DSGVTQTPKHLITATGQRVTLRCSPRSGDLSVYWYQQSLDQGLQFLIQYYNGEERAKGNILERFSAQQFPDLHSELNLSSLELGDSALYFCASSVGGATYEQYFGPGTRLTVT.

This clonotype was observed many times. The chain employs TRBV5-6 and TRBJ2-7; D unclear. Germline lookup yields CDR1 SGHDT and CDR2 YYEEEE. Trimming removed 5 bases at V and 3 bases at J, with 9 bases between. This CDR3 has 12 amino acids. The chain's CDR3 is CASSLTYYEQYF. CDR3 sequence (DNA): TGTGCCAGCAGTCTGACATACTACGAGCAGTACTTC.

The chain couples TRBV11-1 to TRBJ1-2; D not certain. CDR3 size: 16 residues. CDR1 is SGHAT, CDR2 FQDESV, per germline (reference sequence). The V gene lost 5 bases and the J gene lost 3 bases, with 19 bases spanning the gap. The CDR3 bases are TGTGCCAGCAGCCAACCCCTCGGCCGCTCCGACTATGGCTACACCTTC. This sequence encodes CASSQPLGRSDYGYTF.

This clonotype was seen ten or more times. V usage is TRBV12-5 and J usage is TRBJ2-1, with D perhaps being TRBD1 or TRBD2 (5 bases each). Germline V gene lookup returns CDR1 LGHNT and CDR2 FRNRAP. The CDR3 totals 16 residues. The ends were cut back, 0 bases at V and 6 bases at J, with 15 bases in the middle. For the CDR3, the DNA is TGTGCTAGTGGTTTGGTACGAGGGGACGGAACCAATGAGCAGTTCTTC. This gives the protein CASGLVRGDGTNEQFF.

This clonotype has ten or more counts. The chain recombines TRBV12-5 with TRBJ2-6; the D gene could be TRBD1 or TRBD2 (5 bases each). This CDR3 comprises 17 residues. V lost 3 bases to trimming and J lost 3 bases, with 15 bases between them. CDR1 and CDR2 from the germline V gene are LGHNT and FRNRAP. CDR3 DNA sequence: TGTGCTAGTGGTTTAATTGGGGCGGGTTATGGGGCCAACGTCCTGACTTTC. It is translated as CASGLIGAGYGANVLTF.

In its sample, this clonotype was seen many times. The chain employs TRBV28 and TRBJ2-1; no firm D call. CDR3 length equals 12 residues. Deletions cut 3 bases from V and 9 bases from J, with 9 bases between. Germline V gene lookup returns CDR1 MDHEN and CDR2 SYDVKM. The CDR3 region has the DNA TGTGCCAGCAGTTTCATACGGGTTGAGCAGTTCTTC. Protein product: CASSFIRVEQFF.

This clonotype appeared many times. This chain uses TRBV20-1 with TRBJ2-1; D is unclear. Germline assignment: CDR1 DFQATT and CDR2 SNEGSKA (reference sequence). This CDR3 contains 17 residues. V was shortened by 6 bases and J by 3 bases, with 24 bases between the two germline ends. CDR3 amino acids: CSAPPADQIEYYNEQFF. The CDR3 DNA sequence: TGCAGTGCCCCGCCGGCAGATCAAATCGAATACTACAATGAGCAGTTCTTC.

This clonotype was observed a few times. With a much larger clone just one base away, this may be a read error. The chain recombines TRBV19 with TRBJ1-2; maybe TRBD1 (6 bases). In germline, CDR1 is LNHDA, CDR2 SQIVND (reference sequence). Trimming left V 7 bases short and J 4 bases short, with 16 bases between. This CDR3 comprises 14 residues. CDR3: CASNRDIFSYGYTF. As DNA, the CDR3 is TGTGCCAGTAACCGGGACATCTTTAGCTATGGCTACACCTTC.

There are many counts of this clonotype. CDR3 residues: CASSDRWKGYTF. The CDR3, as DNA: TGTGCCAGTAGCGACAGGTGGAAGGGCTACACCTTC. This chain uses TRBV19 with TRBJ1-2, with a weak D call TRBD1 (6 bases). The CDR3 loop spans 12 amino acids. Germline CDR1 is LNHDA and CDR2 is SQIVND (reference sequence). The V end lost 6 bases, the J end lost 8 bases, and 13 bases lay between the germline ends.

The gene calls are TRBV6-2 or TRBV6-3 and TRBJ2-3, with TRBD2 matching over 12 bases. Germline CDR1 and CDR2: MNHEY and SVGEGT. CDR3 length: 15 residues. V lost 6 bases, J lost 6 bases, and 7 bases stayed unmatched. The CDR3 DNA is TGTGCCAGCAGACACGGACTAGCGGGATCCGATACGCAGTATTTT. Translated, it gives CASRHGLAGSDTQYF.

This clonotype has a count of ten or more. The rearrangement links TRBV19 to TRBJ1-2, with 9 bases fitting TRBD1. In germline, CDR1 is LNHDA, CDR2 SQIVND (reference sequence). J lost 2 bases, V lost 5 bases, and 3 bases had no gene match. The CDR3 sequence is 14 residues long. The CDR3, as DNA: TGTGCCAGTAGTGGACAGGGGACGAACTATGGCTACACCTTC. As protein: CASSGQGTNYGYTF.

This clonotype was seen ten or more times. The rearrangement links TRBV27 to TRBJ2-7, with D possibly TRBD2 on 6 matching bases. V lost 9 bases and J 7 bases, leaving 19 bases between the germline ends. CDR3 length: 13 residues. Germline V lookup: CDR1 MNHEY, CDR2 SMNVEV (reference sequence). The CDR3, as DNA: TGTGCCAGTCGCGGGGAGACCGTATATGAGCAGTACTTC. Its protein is CASRGETVYEQYF.

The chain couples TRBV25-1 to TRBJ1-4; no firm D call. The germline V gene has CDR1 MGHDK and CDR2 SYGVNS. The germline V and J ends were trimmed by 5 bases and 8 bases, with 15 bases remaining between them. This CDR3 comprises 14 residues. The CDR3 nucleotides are TGTGCCAGCAGTAAGACACGCTTCCCCGAAAAACTGTTTTTT. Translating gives CASSKTRFPEKLFF. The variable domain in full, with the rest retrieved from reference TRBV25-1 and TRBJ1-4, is EADIYQTPRYLVIGTGKKITLECSQTMGHDKMYWYQQDPGMELHLIHYSYGVNSTEKGDLSSESTVSRIRTEHFPLTLESARPSHTSQYLCASSKTRFPEKLFFGSGTQLSVL.

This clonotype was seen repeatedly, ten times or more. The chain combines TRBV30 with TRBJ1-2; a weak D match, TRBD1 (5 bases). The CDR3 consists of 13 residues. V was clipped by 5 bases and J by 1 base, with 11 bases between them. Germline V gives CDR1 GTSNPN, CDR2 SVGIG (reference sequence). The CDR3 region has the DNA TGTGCCTGGCTGGGGGAGGATAACTATGGCTACACCTTC. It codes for CAWLGEDNYGYTF.

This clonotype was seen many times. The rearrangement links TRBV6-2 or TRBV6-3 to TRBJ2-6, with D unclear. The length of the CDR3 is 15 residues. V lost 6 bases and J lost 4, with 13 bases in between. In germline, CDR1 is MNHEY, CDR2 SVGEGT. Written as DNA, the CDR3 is TGTGCCAGCAGACCTACCCCTGGGGGGGCCAACGTCCTGACTTTC. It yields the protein CASRPTPGGANVLTF.

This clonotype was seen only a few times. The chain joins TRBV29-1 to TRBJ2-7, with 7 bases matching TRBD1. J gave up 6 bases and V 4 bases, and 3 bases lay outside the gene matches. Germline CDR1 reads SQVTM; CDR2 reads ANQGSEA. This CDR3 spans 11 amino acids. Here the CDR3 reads CSVAAGGEQYF. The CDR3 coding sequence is TGCAGCGTTGCGGCAGGGGGCGAGCAGTACTTC.

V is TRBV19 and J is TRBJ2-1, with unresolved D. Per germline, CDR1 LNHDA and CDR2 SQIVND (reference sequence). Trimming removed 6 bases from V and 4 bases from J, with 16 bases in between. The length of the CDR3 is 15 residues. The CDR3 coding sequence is TGTGCCAGTAGCCCGCGTGGCGCCCTTTACAATGAGCAGTTCTTC. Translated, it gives CASSPRGALYNEQFF.